This TCR beta chain was recovered during a study of early T cells in non-severe SARS-CoV-2 infection (dated by TCRdb to the early 2020s). Notes on the research overall: TCR sequencing used bulk RNA from unsorted whole blood, so alpha and beta chains could not be paired.

Library prep was done by 5' RACE. TCRdb lists the instrument as NextSeq 500. In the TCR library protocol, unique molecular identifiers were attached to individual cDNA molecules to correct for PCR bias and sequencing error. Sequencing covered both TCR alpha and beta chains, and within each sample the abundances of alpha and beta sequences were tightly co-correlated. As for how the authors treated the data: V gene, J gene and CDR3 annotation of TCR sequences was performed with Decombinator V4. TCRs were defined as expanded if a significant change between any two time points was detected under a Poisson model with p below 0.0001. TCR abundances were normalised to the total number of TCRs sequenced per sample and were expressed as counts per million. TRAV1-2 paired with TRAJ12, TRAJ20 or TRAJ33 defined MAIT TCRs, while TRAV10 paired with TRAJ18 defined iNKT TCRs. A search of VDJdb, accessed on 1 November 2021, was run for TCRs annotated to CMV, EBV and SARS-CoV-2, with TCRs annotated for multiple antigens excluded. TCRdb trimmed public reads at Q25 via fastp, called clones via MiXCR and kept in-frame beta chains. Rows are unified per CDR3 protein, each entry keeping the most common DNA and genes. These V and J calls originate from TCRdb's pipeline instead of the authors' own analysis. Here the sample has around 80,000 distinct CDR3 sequences; about 13% occur a single time. The biggest ten clones account for 5.5% to 7.5% of the sample.

This clonotype was seen a handful of times. There is no known antigen for this receptor. The input lacks base qualities; no much larger clone sits a single base away. A case-control design nested within a healthcare worker cohort in London, UK, was used, with weekly nasopharyngeal swab PCR tests and blood sampling performed. Healthcare workers were recruited during the week of the UK lockdown, between 23 and 31 March 2020, and followed weekly for up to roughly 16 weeks. Summary of the overall study and its limitations: VDJdb matching was skewed toward anti-spike CD8 responses, so virus-specific expansions were likely underestimated and private and CD4 specificities were missed.

Compared with germline, V lacks 2 bases and J lacks 2 bases; bases without a gene match: 5. Spanning cysteine to phenylalanine, the CDR3 consists of 15 amino acids. Just CDR3 DNA is preserved here, 45 bases in frame from base 1. Based on the germline V gene, the CDR1 and CDR2 sequences are MDHEN and SYDVKM. The specimen sequenced was whole blood. The TCR sequence derives from an adult who was a healthcare worker with PCR-confirmed SARS-CoV-2 infection or an uninfected control (not recorded which). The chain is assembled from TRBV28 and TRBJ2-5; 7 middle bases align to TRBD2. The DNA sequence is given as TGTGCCAGCAGTTTAGGGACTATATTACAAGAGACCCAGTACTTC. This yields the protein CASSLGTILQETQYF.